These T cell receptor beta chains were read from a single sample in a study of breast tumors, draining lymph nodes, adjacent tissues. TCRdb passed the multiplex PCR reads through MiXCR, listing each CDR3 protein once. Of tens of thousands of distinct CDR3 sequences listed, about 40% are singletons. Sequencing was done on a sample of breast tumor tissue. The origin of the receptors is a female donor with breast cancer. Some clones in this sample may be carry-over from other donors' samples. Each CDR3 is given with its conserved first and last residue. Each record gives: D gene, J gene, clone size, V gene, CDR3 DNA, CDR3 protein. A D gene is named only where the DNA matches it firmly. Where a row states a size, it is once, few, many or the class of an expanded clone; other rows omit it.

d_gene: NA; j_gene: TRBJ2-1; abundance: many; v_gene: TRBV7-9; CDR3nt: TGTGCCAGCAGCTACCGGACAGCACTCCGACAATCCTACAATGAGCAGTTCTTC; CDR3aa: CASSYRTALRQSYNEQFF
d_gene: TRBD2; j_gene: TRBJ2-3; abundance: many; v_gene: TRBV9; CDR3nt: TGTGCCAGCAGCGTAGGGAGGACTAGCGGAACAGATACGCAGTATTTT; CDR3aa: CASSVGRTSGTDTQYF
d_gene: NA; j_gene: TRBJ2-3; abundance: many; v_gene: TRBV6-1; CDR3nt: TGTGCCAGCAGTGGCGGTTTCGGGAGCGGAGATACGCAGTATTTT; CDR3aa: CASSGGFGSGDTQYF
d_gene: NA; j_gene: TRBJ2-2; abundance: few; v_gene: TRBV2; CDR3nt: TGTGCCAGCAGTAAAGAGGGGGGGTTTGGCCCCGGGGAGCTGTTTTTT; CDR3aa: CASSKEGGFGPGELFF
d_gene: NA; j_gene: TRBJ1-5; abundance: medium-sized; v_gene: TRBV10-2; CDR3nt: TGCGCCAGCAGGGACGTCAATCAGCCCCAGCATTTT; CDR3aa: CASRDVNQPQHF
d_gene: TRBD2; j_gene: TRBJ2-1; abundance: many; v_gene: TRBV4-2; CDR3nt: TGTGCCAGCAGCCAACTAGCGGGAGCGAACAATGAGCAGTTCTTC; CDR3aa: CASSQLAGANNEQFF
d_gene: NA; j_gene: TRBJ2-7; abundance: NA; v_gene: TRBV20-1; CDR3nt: TGCAGTGCTAGAGCAGTCGGCCGGGACGGAACCTACGAGCAGTACTTC; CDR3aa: CSARAVGRDGTYEQYF
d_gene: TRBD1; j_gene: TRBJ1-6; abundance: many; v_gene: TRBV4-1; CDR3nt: TGCGCCAGCAGCCCTATGACAGGGAGTTCACCCCTCCACTTT; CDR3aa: CASSPMTGSSPLHF
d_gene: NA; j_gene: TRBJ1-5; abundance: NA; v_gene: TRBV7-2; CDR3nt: TGTGCCAGCAGCTCCGTCACGGGGAGCAATCAGCCCCAGCATTTT; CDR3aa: CASSSVTGSNQPQHF
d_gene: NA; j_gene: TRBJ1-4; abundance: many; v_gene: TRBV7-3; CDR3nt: TGTGCCAGCTCGAGCACGGCTAATGAAAAACTGTTTTTT; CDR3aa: CASSSTANEKLFF
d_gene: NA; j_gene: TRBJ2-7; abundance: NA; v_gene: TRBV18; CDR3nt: TGTGCCGGCTCACCACCCTCACCGAGGAGCCCCTACGAGCAGTACTTC; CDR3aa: CAGSPPSPRSPYEQYF
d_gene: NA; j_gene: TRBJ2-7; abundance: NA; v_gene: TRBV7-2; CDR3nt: TGTGCCAGCAGCCTACAGTCGACAGGAGGCTACGGGCAGTACTTC; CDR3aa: CASSLQSTGGYGQYF